This T cell receptor beta chain was captured by sequencing in a study of blood T cells in healthy people across ages. Whole-study results and caveats: Any changes in expanded clonotypes were possibly confounded, as donor CMV status remained unknown.

Germline V CDR1 and CDR2: SEHNR, FQNEAQ (reference sequence). This CDR3 is 15 amino acids long. Trimming shortened V by 5 bases and J by 4 bases, and 16 bases separated the two germline ends. The people who gave samples were healthy Caucasians from Russia, aged roughly 6 to 100. To note about this clonotype: Its specificity is unknown.

The use of a sample-barcoded 5' primer and a J-beta primer mix characterized a second PCR of about 7 to 12 cycles. Every single cDNA molecule received a tag from a template-switch adaptor with 12 random nucleotides. Using its own MiXCR run on the 5' RACE reads, TCRdb lists one record per CDR3 protein. The table lists around 940,000 distinct CDR3 sequences, roughly half of them singletons. The chain carries TRBV7-9 and TRBJ2-3; the D gene could be TRBD1 or TRBD2 (5 bases each). The source of this sequence is a woman in her fifties or sixties in good health. The sequenced sample was blood. The DNA of the CDR3 is TGTGCCAGCAGCCCCGGAGGCAGGGCCTCAGATACGCAGTATTTT. Protein sequence: CASSPGGRASDTQYF.